The rows below give T cell receptor beta chains drawn from one sample of a study of blood T cell repertoires in COVID-19. TCRdb's copy holds only in-frame clones and misses some; the assay was immunoSEQ multiplex PCR. The sample lists about 63,000 clones; 88% were seen once. Sequencing was done on a sample of peripheral blood. Every receptor here comes from a human donor in a cohort sampled during active COVID-19. CDR3s include the opening cysteine and the closing phenylalanine or tryptophan. A D gene is named only where the DNA matches it firmly. Rows give clone size only sometimes, using once, few, many, or a class for an expanded clone.

J gene: TRBJ2-3; D gene: -; clone size: -; V gene: TRBV2; CDR3 DNA: TGTGCCAGCACAAGACAGGTTATTAGCACAGATACGCAGTATTTT; CDR3 protein: CASTRQVISTDTQYF
J gene: TRBJ2-4; D gene: -; clone size: -; V gene: TRBV5-6; CDR3 DNA: TGTGCCAGCAGCTTCGGTAACTCGTGGTACTTC; CDR3 protein: CASSFGNSWYF
J gene: TRBJ1-2; D gene: -; clone size: few; V gene: TRBV5-4; CDR3 DNA: TGTGCCAGCAGGGAATCAGTCAGGCTTAACTATGGCTACACCTTC; CDR3 protein: CASRESVRLNYGYTF
J gene: TRBJ1-4; D gene: -; clone size: -; V gene: TRBV7-2; CDR3 DNA: TGTGCCAGCAGCCTCAGAGGCAGAGCTAATGAAAAACTGTTTTTT; CDR3 protein: CASSLRGRANEKLFF
J gene: TRBJ1-5; D gene: -; clone size: -; V gene: TRBV19; CDR3 DNA: TGTGCCAGTAGTCGACAGGTCTCCTTTTCTTTGTCCAATCAGCCCCAGCATTTT; CDR3 protein: CASSRQVSFSLSNQPQHF
J gene: TRBJ2-5; D gene: -; clone size: -; V gene: TRBV4-1; CDR3 DNA: TGCGCCAGCAGCTATCACCCCACAGGTCCCCAAGAGACCCAGTACTTC; CDR3 protein: CASSYHPTGPQETQYF
J gene: TRBJ2-5; D gene: TRBD1; clone size: -; V gene: TRBV15; CDR3 DNA: TGTGCCACCAGCAGAGATCAGGGGGTGCAAGAGACCCAGTACTTC; CDR3 protein: CATSRDQGVQETQYF
J gene: TRBJ2-1; D gene: -; clone size: -; V gene: TRBV18; CDR3 DNA: TGTGCCAGCTCACCAGACAACTCTGGGCTATACAATGAGCAGTTCTTC; CDR3 protein: CASSPDNSGLYNEQFF
J gene: TRBJ2-3; D gene: -; clone size: -; V gene: TRBV5-1; CDR3 DNA: TGCGCCAGCAGCAAGAGCGGGAGCACAGATACGCAGTATTTT; CDR3 protein: CASSKSGSTDTQYF
J gene: TRBJ1-1; D gene: -; clone size: -; V gene: TRBV30; CDR3 DNA: TGTGCCTGGAGTCGTGGCAGGGCGAACACTGAAGCTTTCTTT; CDR3 protein: CAWSRGRANTEAFF
J gene: TRBJ2-5; D gene: -; clone size: -; V gene: TRBV4-1; CDR3 DNA: TGCGCCAGCAGCCGGAGTGAGGGTCAAGAGACCCAGTACTTC; CDR3 protein: CASSRSEGQETQYF
J gene: TRBJ2-1; D gene: -; clone size: -; V gene: TRBV7-9; CDR3 DNA: TGTGCCAGCAGCATGCCTCTAGATCCCCCAATCAATGAGCAGTTCTTC; CDR3 protein: CASSMPLDPPINEQFF
J gene: TRBJ1-2; D gene: -; clone size: once; V gene: TRBV6-5; CDR3 DNA: TGTGCCAGCACCCCGGGGGGCTATGGCTACACCTTC; CDR3 protein: CASTPGGYGYTF
J gene: TRBJ2-1; D gene: TRBD1; clone size: few; V gene: TRBV5-1; CDR3 DNA: TGCGCCAGCAGCATTGGTATAGGACAGGGGGTGAATGAGCAGTTCTTC; CDR3 protein: CASSIGIGQGVNEQFF
J gene: TRBJ1-4; D gene: TRBD1; clone size: -; V gene: TRBV11-2; CDR3 DNA: TGTGCCAGCAGCCCCCGGGACAGAGCTAATGAAAAACTGTTTTTT; CDR3 protein: CASSPRDRANEKLFF
J gene: TRBJ2-2; D gene: -; clone size: -; V gene: TRBV7-7; CDR3 DNA: TGTGCCAGCAGCCCAGAGGGCAGGCACACCGGGGAGCTGTTTTTT; CDR3 protein: CASSPEGRHTGELFF
J gene: TRBJ2-1; D gene: TRBD1; clone size: once; V gene: TRBV5-8; CDR3 DNA: TGTGCCAGCAGCTTTCGAGGGACAGAGTACAATGAGCAGTTCTTC; CDR3 protein: CASSFRGTEYNEQFF
J gene: TRBJ2-7; D gene: -; clone size: -; V gene: TRBV24-1; CDR3 DNA: TGTGCCACCAGTGATTTGGGGCCACCCTACGAGCAGTACTTC; CDR3 protein: CATSDLGPPYEQYF
J gene: TRBJ2-4; D gene: -; clone size: -; V gene: TRBV5-1; CDR3 DNA: TGCGCCAGCAGCCGGGATATCGGGGGATCAGCCAAAAACATTCAGTACTTC; CDR3 protein: CASSRDIGGSAKNIQYF
J gene: TRBJ2-7; D gene: TRBD2; clone size: -; V gene: TRBV7-2; CDR3 DNA: TGTGCCAGCAGCTTAGCTGCTAGCGGCTACTACGAGCAGTACTTC; CDR3 protein: CASSLAASGYYEQYF
J gene: TRBJ2-5; D gene: TRBD1; clone size: -; V gene: TRBV7-2; CDR3 DNA: TGTGCCAGCAGCTTACAGGGGGCAGGGGGAGATAGGACCCAGTACTTC; CDR3 protein: CASSLQGAGGDRTQYF
J gene: TRBJ2-7; D gene: TRBD1; clone size: -; V gene: TRBV5-1; CDR3 DNA: TGCGCCAGCAGCTTGGCCTACGGACAGGGGGTATACGAGCAGTACTTC; CDR3 protein: CASSLAYGQGVYEQYF
J gene: TRBJ2-3; D gene: TRBD2; clone size: -; V gene: TRBV11-2; CDR3 DNA: TGTGCCAGCAGCTTAGAGGTCGGGGGGGCCTCATTAGATACGCAGTATTTT; CDR3 protein: CASSLEVGGASLDTQYF
J gene: TRBJ2-3; D gene: TRBD2; clone size: -; V gene: TRBV27; CDR3 DNA: TGTGCCAGCAGTTTCCCGGGAGGGGCAGATACGCAGTATTTT; CDR3 protein: CASSFPGGADTQYF